The clone carrying this TCR beta chain was counted between two and nine times. This CDR3 spans 14 amino acids. Germline-derived CDR1 and CDR2 are LGHNA and YNFKEQ. Between the trimmed V and J ends, which lost 1 base and 9 bases, there was a span of 15 bases. The data belong to a study of T cells after yellow fever vaccination. TCRdb redid the calling of the 5' RACE reads with MiXCR, one entry per CDR3 protein. Of 500,000 to 650,000 distinct CDR3 sequences detected, roughly a sixth appear once; the ten largest clones hold roughly 17%. The TCR sequence derives from a man younger than 30 who received the YFV17D yellow fever vaccine. The input for sequencing was PBMCs, taken 5 days after the first yellow fever vaccination. V gene TRBV4-2 combines with J gene TRBJ1-1; possible D gene TRBD1, 5 bases. CDR3 sequence (DNA): TGTGCCAGCAGCCAAGCAGGGCGGAGTATACAAGCTTTCTTT. Translation gives CASSQAGRSIQAFF.